This TCR beta chain was recorded in a study of cytomegalovirus exposure and HLA in healthy donors. About the research overall: Falling in the Caucasian-associated ancestry cluster were 81% of under 450 genotyped donors. Study-wide findings and caveats: Later genetic work tied a missense DCLRE1C variant to beta-chain V and J trimming. Data from an earlier analysis indicated that most TCR beta V segments were productive either about 87% or about 30% of the time.

The CDR3 runs 15 residues. The germline V gene encodes CDR1 GTSNPN and CDR2 SVGIG (reference sequence). V shed 8 bases and J shed 0 bases, with 17 bases lying between them. Regarding this clone: The antigen is not known.

The PCR was carried out with 60 Vbeta primers and 13 Jbeta primers. In the authors' workflow: Roughly 11 million of the roughly 80 million unique TCR beta chains counted in a later analysis were shared. Clones were sequenced by immunoSEQ multiplex PCR, and TCRdb holds only the in-frame ones, with some missing. V and J calls plus clone size are reproduced from that table; the DNA served to infer D and trimming. The sample consists of more than 110,000 clones, around 9.7% of them appearing once. Sequencing used PBMCs. This chain uses TRBV30 with TRBJ2-1; D is perhaps TRBD2 (5 bases). The TCR was taken from a man in his fifties or sixties in good health and CMV-seronegative. The CDR3 spells CALTGLADSYNEQFF. The CDR3 DNA sequence: TGTGCCCTGACGGGCCTAGCTGACTCCTACAATGAGCAGTTCTTC.